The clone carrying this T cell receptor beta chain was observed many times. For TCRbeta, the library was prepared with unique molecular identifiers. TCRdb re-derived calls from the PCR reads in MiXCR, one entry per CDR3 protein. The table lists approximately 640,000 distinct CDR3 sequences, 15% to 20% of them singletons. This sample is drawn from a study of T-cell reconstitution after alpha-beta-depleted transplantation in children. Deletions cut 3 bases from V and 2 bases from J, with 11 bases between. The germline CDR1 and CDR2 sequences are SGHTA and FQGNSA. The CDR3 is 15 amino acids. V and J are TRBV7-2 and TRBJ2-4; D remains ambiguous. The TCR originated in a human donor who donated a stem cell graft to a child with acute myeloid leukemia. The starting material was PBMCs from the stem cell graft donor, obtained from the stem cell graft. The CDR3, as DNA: TGTGCCAGCAGCTTTTTGCCAGAGACCAAAAACATTCAGTACTTC. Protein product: CASSFLPETKNIQYF. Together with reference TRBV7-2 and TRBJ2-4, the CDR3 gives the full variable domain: GAGVSQSPSNKVTEKGKDVELRCDPISGHTALYWYRQSLGQGLEFLIYFQGNSAPDKSGLPSDRFSAERTGGSVSTLTIQRTQQEDSAVYLCASSFLPETKNIQYFGAGTRLSVL.